This TCR beta chain is from a study of PD-1 blockade in classical Hodgkin lymphoma. Using immunoSEQ multiplex PCR, the repertoire was profiled, and TCRdb retains in-frame clones only, with some absent. The table lists around 45,000 clones, 55% to 75% of them singletons, with 2.5% to 3.5% in the top ten. Every patient experienced relapse after autologous stem cell transplantation, and brentuximab vedotin exposure varied. The CDR3 is made up of 16 amino acids. Germline V gene lookup returns CDR1 LGHNA and CDR2 YNFKEQ. V was cut by 0 bases and J by 5 bases, with 16 bases left in between. This TCR derives from a human donor with classical Hodgkin lymphoma. Sequencing used peripheral blood mononuclear cells (PBMCs), obtained at baseline. The rearrangement joins TRBV4-2 to TRBJ2-5; D is possibly TRBD2 (6 bases). Written as DNA, the CDR3 is TGTGCCAGCAGCCAAGATGGGTGGGGGGACCCGGAGACCCAGTACTTC. It specifies CASSQDGWGDPETQYF.